Listed here are 23 T cell receptor beta chains from one sample, sequenced in a study of cytotoxic CD8 clonotypes in ibrutinib-treated CLL. Only in-frame clones appear in the TCRdb table, and some are missing; sequencing was by immunoSEQ multiplex PCR. The sample shows 160,000 or so clones, 81% of them seen only once. The sample in question was PBMCs, obtained after 12 months of ibrutinib treatment. These receptor sequences come from a human donor with chronic lymphocytic leukemia.

This sequence joins TRBV19 and TRBJ1-5; D is perhaps TRBD1 (5 bases). Looked up from germline, CDR1 is LNHDA and CDR2 is SQIVND (reference sequence). The CDR3 length is 15 residues. Trimming left V 3 bases short and J 5 bases short, with 14 bases between. CDR3 bases: TGTGCCAGTAGTATTGGGGCCTTGGCCTATCAGCCCCAGCATTTT. Translated: CASSIGALAYQPQHF.

V gene TRBV7-2 combines with J gene TRBJ2-5, with TRBD1 identical over 9 bases. The CDR3 extends over 15 amino acids. V shed 5 bases and J 7 bases; nucleotides not matched to a gene: 11. Per germline, CDR1 SGHTA and CDR2 FQGNSA. The chain's CDR3 is CASSVGQGSVGTQYF. CDR3 nucleotide sequence: TGTGCCAGCAGCGTGGGACAGGGCTCGGTGGGGACCCAGTACTTC.

This chain links TRBV18 with TRBJ1-3; D ambiguous. V lost 4 bases and J lost 0, with 13 bases in between. Per germline, CDR1 KGHSH and CDR2 LQKENI. The CDR3 consists of 16 residues. The CDR3 DNA sequence: TGTGCCAGCTCACAAAATCCCCGGGTCTCTGGAAACACCATATATTTT. This sequence encodes CASSQNPRVSGNTIYF.

This clone was seen a single time. The V gene is TRBV5-1, the J gene TRBJ2-7; TRBD1 agrees at 7 bases. The J segment lost 3 bases and the V segment lost 0 bases, leaving 12 bases of the junction unmatched. The CDR3 runs 17 residues. Per germline, CDR1 SGHRS and CDR2 YFSETQ. The CDR3 region is CASSLARLTGVRYEQYF. CDR3 coding DNA: TGCGCCAGCAGCTTGGCCAGACTAACAGGGGTACGCTACGAGCAGTACTTC.

The V call is TRBV28, the J call TRBJ2-7, with 9 bases matching TRBD1. This CDR3 is built from 14 residues. Germline CDR1 is MDHEN and CDR2 is SYDVKM. The V and J ends lost 4 bases and 3 bases, in that order; junction bases with no gene match: 4. CDR3: CASSSPGQGYEQYF. The CDR3 DNA reads TGTGCCAGCAGTTCCCCGGGACAGGGCTACGAGCAGTACTTC.

The V gene is TRBV5-1, the J gene TRBJ2-1, with D maybe TRBD1 (7 bases). Germline assignment: CDR1 SGHRS and CDR2 YFSETQ. Trimming removed 4 bases from V and 7 bases from J, with 15 bases in between. This CDR3 is 14 amino acids long. CDR3 nucleotides: TGCGCCAGCAGCCCCCAGGGGGGAATAAATGAGCAGTTCTTC. It specifies CASSPQGGINEQFF.

The rearrangement uses TRBV7-2 and TRBJ1-2; TRBD1 might be the D (6 bases). CDR3 length: 13 residues. The V and J ends lost 5 bases and 4 bases respectively, with 11 bases between them. Looked up from germline, CDR1 is SGHTA and CDR2 is FQGNSA. The CDR3 DNA sequence: TGTGCCAGCAGCAGTACAGGGATCTATGGCTACACCTTC. The encoded protein is CASSSTGIYGYTF.

V is TRBV7-2 and J is TRBJ2-1, with D perhaps matching TRBD2 (5 bases). This CDR3 comprises 12 residues. V lost 4 bases and J lost 9, with 10 bases in between. Germline-derived CDR1 and CDR2 are SGHTA and FQGNSA. As DNA, the CDR3 is TGTGCCAGCAGCTGGAGGCAGTTTGAGCAGTTCTTC. Translation: CASSWRQFEQFF.

J is TRBJ2-1 and V is TRBV6-6; 9 bases are shared with TRBD1. Per the germline V gene, CDR1 is MNHNY and CDR2 is SVGAGI (reference sequence). This CDR3 contains 14 residues. Trimming cost V 7 bases and J 8 bases; bases outside gene matches: 9. In DNA form, the CDR3 reads TGTGCCAGCAAGGATACAGGGGGCATGGATGAGCAGTTCTTC. This sequence encodes CASKDTGGMDEQFF.

As to this clone: It may be a read error: a sequence one base away is much more abundant. The chain is built from TRBV11-2 and TRBJ2-7; D may be TRBD2 (5 bases). Looked up from germline, CDR1 is SGHAT and CDR2 is FQNNGV. This CDR3 contains 14 residues. DNA of the CDR3: TGTGCCAGCAGCTCCTTGACTACCCCCTACGGGCAGTACTTC. Translation: CASSSLTTPYGQYF.

The chain recombines TRBV9 with TRBJ2-4; tentative D call: TRBD1 (5 bases). V was shortened by 0 bases and J by 1 base, with 14 bases between the two germline ends. Germline V lookup: CDR1 SGDLS, CDR2 YYNGEE. The CDR3 has 17 residues. In DNA, the CDR3 is TGTGCCAGCAGCGTAGGGTCAGGGCAGTCCGCCAAAAACATTCAGTACTTC. This codes for CASSVGSGQSAKNIQYF.

The J gene is TRBJ2-2, the V gene TRBV9; no clear D gene. V was pared by 6 bases and J by 6 bases, with 18 bases between. The germline V gene has CDR1 SGDLS and CDR2 YYNGEE. The CDR3 sequence is 15 residues long. CDR3 residues: CASTTGATLAGELFF. The CDR3, as DNA: TGTGCCAGCACCACCGGCGCGACTCTAGCCGGGGAGCTGTTTTTT.

The chain uses TRBV6-4 and TRBJ1-1, with 8 bases identical to TRBD1. V was pared by 6 bases and J by 3 bases, with 3 bases of the junction left unmatched. This CDR3 contains 13 residues. Per the germline V gene, CDR1 is MRHNA and CDR2 is SNTAGT. DNA for the CDR3: TGTGCCAGCAGACTGACAGGGGACACTGAAGCTTTCTTT. Its protein is CASRLTGDTEAFF.

The sample holds one count of this clone. V and J are TRBV28 and TRBJ1-2, with 7 bases lining up with TRBD1. J was trimmed by 4 bases and V by 7 bases; bases with no gene match: 18. Germline loops: CDR1 MDHEN, CDR2 SYDVKM. The CDR3 covers 17 residues. The CDR3 coding sequence is TGTGCCAGCACGACTACTGGGAGGGGGCGGATCTTCTATGGCTACACCTTC. It translates to CASTTTGRGRIFYGYTF.

The chain recombines TRBV7-9 with TRBJ1-4, with a possible D match to TRBD1 (6 bases). V was trimmed by 9 bases and J by 3 bases, leaving 11 bases between them. The V gene's germline CDR1 is SEHNR and CDR2 FQNEAQ (reference sequence). This CDR3 is 13 amino acids long. CDR3 region: CASSQGANEKLFF. CDR3 DNA: TGTGCCAGTTCACAGGGTGCTAATGAAAAACTGTTTTTT.

The genes are TRBV5-6 and TRBJ2-5; D is possibly TRBD2 (7 bases). Trimming cost V 5 bases and J 5 bases, with 19 bases left between them. Germline CDR1 reads SGHDT; CDR2 reads YYEEEE. CDR3 size: 15 residues. CDR3: CASRPGGPIVETQYF. CDR3 sequence (DNA): TGTGCCAGCAGGCCCGGGGGGCCAATCGTGGAGACCCAGTACTTC. Full variable domain (rest looked up from reference TRBV5-6 and TRBJ2-5): DAGVTQSPTHLIKTRGQQVTLRCSPKSGHDTVSWYQQALGQGPQFIFQYYEEEERQRGNFPDRFSGHQFPNYSSELNVNALLLGDSALYLCASRPGGPIVETQYFGPGTRLLVL.

The genes are TRBV5-4 and TRBJ1-5; D ambiguous. The CDR3 runs to 13 residues. V dropped 4 bases and J dropped 3 bases, with 8 bases sitting between them. CDR1 is SGHNT and CDR2 is YYREEE in the germline V gene (reference sequence). The CDR3 spells CASSPEYNQPQHF. In DNA, the CDR3 is TGTGCCAGCAGCCCAGAGTACAATCAGCCCCAGCATTTT.

This clone was observed a few times. V and J are TRBV18 and TRBJ2-7, with D possibly matching TRBD1 (6 bases). This CDR3 spans 15 amino acids. Between the trimmed V and J ends, which lost 4 bases and 5 bases, there was a span of 18 bases. CDR1 and CDR2 from the germline V gene are KGHSH and LQKENI. Written as DNA, the CDR3 is TGTGCCAGCTCACTTATATCGACAGGTTCCCACGAGCAGTACTTC. Encoded protein: CASSLISTGSHEQYF.

J is TRBJ1-2 and V is TRBV6-1; the match to TRBD1 covers 8 bases. V was clipped by 0 bases and J by 8 bases; unmatched bases: 11. This CDR3 contains 16 residues. In germline, CDR1 is MNHNS, CDR2 SASEGT. CDR3 protein: CASSEAQGGPRFGYTF. The CDR3 nucleotides are TGTGCCAGCAGTGAAGCACAGGGGGGCCCCCGCTTCGGCTACACCTTC.

The J gene is TRBJ1-1, the V gene TRBV4-3; 7 nucleotides agree with TRBD1. There are 15 residues in the CDR3. Germline values: CDR1 LGHNA, CDR2 YSLEER. V trimming: 1 base; J trimming: 1 base; junction bases outside the gene matches: 3. The CDR3 reads CASSQGDRSNTEAFF. CDR3 DNA sequence: TGCGCCAGCAGCCAAGGGGACAGATCGAACACTGAAGCTTTCTTT.

This clone showed up just once. V and J are TRBV18 and TRBJ2-3; D remains ambiguous. The CDR3 covers 15 residues. The V gene lost 3 bases and the J gene lost 5 bases, with 15 bases spanning the gap. Per germline, CDR1 KGHSH and CDR2 LQKENI. CDR3 amino acids: CASSPRDGSLDTQYF. The CDR3 DNA follows: TGTGCCAGCTCACCTCGAGACGGTTCTCTAGATACGCAGTATTTT.

The sample holds one count of this clone. The CDR3 nucleotides read TGTGCCAGTAGTCGATCCGGGACTAGCGGGAGCTACGAGCAGTACTTC. It is translated as CASSRSGTSGSYEQYF. The chain carries TRBV19 and TRBJ2-7; 14 bases align to TRBD2. CDR1 LNHDA and CDR2 SQIVND come from the germline V gene (reference sequence). J gave up 3 bases and V 5 bases, and 6 bases lay outside the gene matches. The CDR3 length is 16 residues.

CDR3 in amino acids: CASRDRGNTEAFF. The DNA for the CDR3 is TGTGCCAGCAGAGACAGGGGCAACACTGAAGCTTTCTTT. The J gene is TRBJ1-1, the V gene TRBV2; TRBD1 matches 8 bases. Germline loops: CDR1 SNHLY, CDR2 FYNNEI. CDR3 size: 13 residues. With 6 bases clipped from V and 2 bases from J, the junction kept 2 bases outside the gene matches.